This note documents a single TCR beta chain sequence. The antigen it binds to is not known. Per-nucleotide qualities are absent, and no much larger clonotype sits a single base away. The data are from a study of shared clonotypes between healthy human individuals (dated by TCRdb to the early 2020s). About the investigation overall: A few men and two women, aged 18 to 49 years, made up the cohort. For each donor, CD4 naive and CD4 memory were each run on three plates, CD8 naive on two plates, and CD8 memory on one plate. Blood TCR repertoires of about 5 healthy adults were deeply sequenced to estimate repertoire size and the extent of clonotype sharing between individuals. To increase sequencing depth and limit assay-specific biases, TCR repertoire library preparation and sequencing were carried out by different laboratories using diverse techniques. Between about 0.8 and 9 billion PBMCs per donor were obtained by leukapheresis. Summary of the overall study and its limitations: Higher generation probabilities were observed for clonotypes shared by all four sorted-subset donors than for non-shared clonotypes. Because the study included only a small number of donors, the genetic and exposure-history diversity represented was limited. Only blood was sampled, and tissue TCR repertoires likely differ from those in blood. Pairwise subsampling indicated that sequencing depth was expected to affect the degree of clonotype sharing among donors. Naive subsets generally had larger estimated clonotype richness than memory subsets. Sharing across a few donors was observed for approximately 5% of naive CD4, 3% to 3.5% of naive CD8, roughly 2.4% of memory CD4, and about 0.39% of memory CD8 clonotypes. Even with the large sequencing depth, rarefaction of the sorted-subset datasets indicated that sequencing was incomplete.

The CDR3 spans 12 residues, from the cysteine through the phenylalanine. Here the CDR3 DNA is all that survives: 36 bases in frame from base 1. From the germline V gene (reference sequence), CDR1 is SGHNT and CDR2 is YYREEE. V sheds 4 bases and J sheds 1 base, leaving 5 bases between their ends. Using the deep immunoSEQ assay, TCR CDR3 regions were amplified from genomic DNA by multiplex PCR. Extracted genomic DNA from each cell subset was distributed evenly across all wells of several immunoSEQ 96-well plates, and each plate was treated as a replicate. For sorted subsets, approximately 190 ng genomic DNA, equal to 30,000 or so T cell genomes, was loaded into each replicate PCR. Purified libraries were quantified with a Qubit 3.0 fluorometer, sized on a Bioanalyzer 2100, and re-quantified with the KAPA Library Quantification kit. Every immunoSEQ 96-well plate was sequenced on a dedicated single-read 150-cycle Illumina NextSeq 550 flow cell. The study's own analysis went as follows. The immunoSEQ output contained only junctional sequences without quality scores, so filtering could not match that applied to full-length reads. To assign V/J genes and CDR3, sequences were annotated using PyIR, a Python wrapper for IgBLAST v1.9, with IMGT germline references. Any read was removed if the V/J assignment was weak (E-value above 1e-6), the CDR3 was missing, or the read contained stop codons, out-of-frame junctions, or ambiguous translated residues. V3J clonotypes were defined as sequences sharing the same inferred V gene, J gene, and CDR3 amino acid sequence. Percentage overlap between repertoires was computed as shared unique clonotypes divided by the size of the smaller repertoire. RTK rarefaction, the Chao1 estimator, and Recon v2.1 estimates of unobserved clonotypes were used to assess repertoire richness. OLGA was used to compute generation probabilities for all TCRbeta clonotypes that the gDNA method yielded from a handful of donors. Sourced from immuneACCESS, this table was stored by TCRdb with only in-frame sequences that have V and J called. A share of the clones is absent; for the studies checked, an unresolved V gene accounts for under half, and the remainder has no known explanation. The V and J calls and the clone size are those of that table, but D and trimming were determined from the DNA. For this sample the table gives about 2.3 million clones, of which over 85% were detected only once. The ten largest clones add up to roughly 0.36% of the sample.

The donors were healthy, HIV-negative adults with no recently reported acute infections or vaccinations. Every donor was a Caucasian adult living in Nashville, Tennessee, USA. CD4+ T cells were enriched by magnetic negative selection, after which naive cells were positively selected on CD45RA and the negative fraction was taken as the memory subset. After blood collection by leukapheresis, PBMCs were isolated using Ficoll-Histopaque density gradient centrifugation and then cryopreserved in the vapor phase of liquid nitrogen. Analytical flow cytometry was used to check the purity and quantity of each magnetically sorted T cell population. From each sorted fraction, genomic DNA was isolated and quantified by UV absorbance on a Nanodrop 2000c.

This sequence was found in a man younger than 35 in good health. Some clones in this sample may be carry-over from other donors' samples. Input material: naive CD4+ T cells from PBMCs. What the cell subset or site label conveys for this sample: CD45RA+ positively selected. Here the chain combines TRBV5-4 and TRBJ2-5, with the D gene uncertain. CDR3 loop: CASSRLQETQYF. The DNA is TGTGCCAGCAGCCGCCTCCAAGAGACCCAGTACTTC.